Below are 24 T cell receptor beta chains sequenced from a single sample in a study of blood T cell repertoires in COVID-19 (dated by TCRdb to 2018 to 2021). The receptor library was made with the immunoSEQ multiplex PCR assay. TCRdb limited this immuneACCESS table to in-frame rearrangements with V and J called. A share of clones is missing; checked studies link under half to unresolved V genes, and the rest is unexplained. Here the sample has about 230,000 clones; 65% to 90% occur a single time. 2% to 2.5% of the sample is held by the ten biggest clonotypes. The sequencing sample was made of peripheral blood. The receptors shown here come from a man aged 40-49 years who had recovered from COVID-19.

This chain connects TRBV19 to TRBJ2-7; D is perhaps TRBD2 (6 bases). The CDR3 length is 13 residues. Germline V lookup: CDR1 LNHDA, CDR2 SQIVND (reference sequence). Trimming took off 3 bases at V and 9 bases at J, with 15 bases between the two ends. The CDR3 protein is CASSIAGSSGQYF. The DNA for the CDR3 is TGTGCCAGTAGTATTGCGGGGTCCTCCGGGCAGTACTTC.

V and J are TRBV29-1 and TRBJ2-1, with D possibly being TRBD1 (6 bases). The CDR3 is 16 amino acids. Between the trimmed V and J ends, which lost 4 bases and 9 bases, there was a span of 25 bases. Germline CDR1 and CDR2: SQVTM and ANQGSEA. The CDR3 DNA is TGCAGCGTTGCCCACAATACAGGGTATGGGCCGCCTGAGCAGTTCTTC. It encodes CSVAHNTGYGPPEQFF.

The chain employs TRBV12-5 and TRBJ2-7; 7 bases are shared with TRBD1. The CDR3 sequence is 15 residues long. Germline loops: CDR1 LGHNT, CDR2 FRNRAP. V lost 3 bases, J lost 3 bases, and 8 bases stayed unmatched. The CDR3 protein is CASGFDRAGIYEQYF. The DNA for the CDR3 is TGTGCTAGTGGTTTCGACAGGGCCGGAATCTACGAGCAGTACTTC.

This clone was seen a single time. The genes are TRBV19 and TRBJ1-1, with 8 nucleotides matching TRBD1. CDR1 LNHDA and CDR2 SQIVND come from the germline V gene (reference sequence). The CDR3 length is 14 residues. V was clipped by 4 bases and J by 5 bases; unmatched bases: 6. CDR3 sequence (DNA): TGTGCCAGTAGTAAACGGACAGGGTTAACTGAAGCTTTCTTT. This encodes CASSKRTGLTEAFF.

This chain links TRBV7-6 with TRBJ1-3, with D possibly being TRBD1 (6 bases). With 1 base removed from V and 4 bases from J, the gap between germline ends came to 8 bases. Per the germline V gene, CDR1 is SGHVS and CDR2 is FNYEAQ. This CDR3 spans 14 amino acids. The CDR3 coding sequence is TGTGCCAGCAGCTTAGGGGGGCCGGGAAACACCATATATTTT. Protein sequence: CASSLGGPGNTIYF.

The chain is built from TRBV3-1 (or the pseudogene TRBV3-2) and TRBJ2-5; D possibly corresponds to TRBD2 (7 bases). Trimming took 5 bases from V and 6 from J, leaving 19 bases between them. The CDR3 length is 15 residues. Germline V gene sequence: CDR1 LGHDT, CDR2 YNNKEL (reference sequence). CDR3 amino acids: CASSGSGGGGKTQYF. CDR3 DNA sequence: TGTGCCAGCAGCGGCAGCGGCGGGGGCGGAAAGACCCAGTACTTC.

This clone has only a few counts. The chain links TRBV7-2 to TRBJ2-1, with TRBD2 identical over 8 bases. Per germline, CDR1 SGHTA and CDR2 FQGNSA. The CDR3 runs to 16 residues. The junction had 9 bases not matched to a gene; V was cut back by 5 bases and J by 3 bases. The CDR3 sequence: CASSTGLAESYNEQFF. CDR3 bases: TGTGCCAGCAGCACCGGACTAGCCGAAAGCTACAATGAGCAGTTCTTC.

This clone was picked up one time. The V call is TRBV15, the J call TRBJ2-3, with no clear D. Trimming took off 6 bases at V and 4 bases at J, with 11 bases between the two ends. This CDR3 region has 13 residues. Germline V lookup: CDR1 LNHNV, CDR2 YYDKDF (reference sequence). CDR3 bases: TGTGCCACCAGTTACGTGGCTGCAGATACGCAGTATTTT. This sequence encodes CATSYVAADTQYF.

The chain is built from TRBV5-1 and TRBJ1-1; D is undetermined. Germline CDR1 SGHRS, CDR2 YFSETQ. V lost 0 bases and J 4 bases, leaving 13 bases between the germline ends. The CDR3 runs to 15 residues. The CDR3 DNA reads as TGCGCCAGCAGCTTGGCGTCAGCTAGCGCCACTGAAGCTTTCTTT. This translates into CASSLASASATEAFF. Combining the CDR3 with reference TRBV5-1 and TRBJ1-1 gives the whole variable domain KAGVTQTPRYLIKTRGQQVTLSCSPISGHRSVSWYQQTPGQGLQFLFEYFSETQRNKGNFPGRFSGRQFSNSRSEMNVSTLELGDSALYLCASSLASASATEAFFGQGTRLTVV.

The chain joins TRBV5-5 to TRBJ2-2; D might be TRBD1 (5 bases). The germline CDR1 and CDR2 sequences are SGHKS and YYEKEE (reference sequence). This CDR3 has 13 amino acids. The V and J ends lost 2 bases and 6 bases respectively, with 8 bases between them. The DNA of the CDR3 is TGTGCCAGCAGCTTCGACAGTGCCGGGGAGCTGTTTTTT. This translates into CASSFDSAGELFF.

Note on this clone: The same CDR3 can be traced to other DNA sequences in this sample. V and J are TRBV6-5 and TRBJ2-5; 9 nucleotides match TRBD1. Germline V lookup: CDR1 MNHEY, CDR2 SVGAGI. The CDR3 totals 15 residues. V trimming: 6 bases; J trimming: 5 bases; junction bases outside the gene matches: 10. DNA of the CDR3: TGTGCCAGCAGCAGGGCGGGACAGGGAAGGGAGACCCAGTACTTC. It codes for CASSRAGQGRETQYF.

The J gene is TRBJ2-3, the V gene TRBV19, with D tentatively TRBD1 (5 bases). The CDR3 extends over 16 amino acids. The germline gives CDR1 LNHDA, CDR2 SQIVND (reference sequence). Deletions cut 1 base from V and 0 bases from J, with 11 bases between. CDR3 DNA: TGTGCCAGTAGTATAGTGGGCAGGGTAAGCACAGATACGCAGTATTTT. It translates to CASSIVGRVSTDTQYF.

V gene TRBV5-1 combines with J gene TRBJ2-7; possible D gene TRBD1, 6 bases. The CDR3 is made up of 15 amino acids. Trimming removed 0 bases from V and 0 bases from J, with 10 bases in between. CDR1 is SGHRS, CDR2 YFSETQ, per germline. The CDR3 DNA reads TGCGCCAGCAGCTTGGGTAGGGGGTCCTCCTACGAGCAGTACTTC. Translating it yields CASSLGRGSSYEQYF.

The chain employs TRBV6-6 and TRBJ2-7; 14 bases line up with TRBD2. V was pared by 5 bases and J by 0 bases, with 6 bases of the junction left unmatched. Germline V gives CDR1 MNHNY, CDR2 SVGAGI (reference sequence). This CDR3 has 17 residues. Here the CDR3 DNA reads TGTGCCAGCAGTCGGACCGGGACTAGCGGGAGCTCCTACGAGCAGTACTTC. Its translation is CASSRTGTSGSSYEQYF.

J is TRBJ1-6 and V is TRBV2, with TRBD1 as a possible D gene (5 bases). The CDR3 consists of 15 residues. The V end was cut by 6 bases, the J end by 9 bases, with 18 bases between. Germline CDR1 SNHLY, CDR2 FYNNEI. CDR3 amino acids: CASRAQGSRTSPLHF. The CDR3 nucleotides are TGTGCCAGCAGGGCCCAGGGTTCTCGAACTTCACCCCTCCACTTT.

The gene calls are TRBV3-1 (or the pseudogene TRBV3-2) and TRBJ2-1; possible D gene TRBD1, 6 bases. Germline lookup yields CDR1 LGHDT and CDR2 YNNKEL (reference sequence). The CDR3 consists of 16 residues. The V and J ends lost 4 bases and 6 bases respectively, with 19 bases between them. The CDR3 region has the DNA TGTGCCAGCAGCCTGGGACACCCAGGGGCGGGCAATGAGCAGTTCTTC. It yields the protein CASSLGHPGAGNEQFF.

This clone showed up just once. The same CDR3 is also encoded by other DNA sequences in this sample. The chain has TRBV11-2 and TRBJ1-2; no clear D. Germline CDR1 is SGHAT and CDR2 is FQNNGV. The V end lost 1 base, the J end lost 5 bases, and 11 bases lay between the germline ends. The CDR3 runs 14 residues. In DNA, the CDR3 is TGTGCCAGCAGCTTAGGCACGGGAAATTATGGCTACACCTTC. Its protein is CASSLGTGNYGYTF.

The rearrangement uses TRBV5-1 and TRBJ2-7, with TRBD1 identical over 7 bases. The germline V gene has CDR1 SGHRS and CDR2 YFSETQ. V lost 5 bases, J lost 3 bases, and 8 bases stayed unmatched. The CDR3 loop spans 14 amino acids. The CDR3 nucleotides read TGCGCCAGCAGTCAAGGACAGGATGGCTACGAGCAGTACTTC. It encodes CASSQGQDGYEQYF.

This sequence joins TRBV10-3 and TRBJ2-7; 8 bases line up with TRBD1. After removal of 6 bases from V and 3 bases from J, the junction contained 7 bases not matched to a gene. Germline V gene data show CDR1 as ENHRY and CDR2 as SYGVKD. The CDR3 loop spans 14 amino acids. CDR3 coding DNA: TGTGCCATCAGAGGAGACAGGGGTGACTACGAGCAGTACTTC. It is translated as CAIRGDRGDYEQYF.

The V gene is TRBV7-9, the J gene TRBJ2-1; D is possibly TRBD1 (6 bases). Trimming stripped 5 bases from V and 7 bases from J, with 21 bases between. CDR3 length: 16 amino acids. Germline V gene sequence: CDR1 SEHNR, CDR2 FQNEAQ (reference sequence). This CDR3 is CASSHRDRSAANEQFF. CDR3 bases: TGTGCCAGCAGCCACCGCGACAGGTCCGCTGCTAATGAGCAGTTCTTC.

The chain is built from TRBV11-2 and TRBJ2-1; no clear D. V shed 4 bases and J shed 8 bases, with 9 bases lying between them. The CDR3 loop spans 12 amino acids. Germline CDR1 is SGHAT and CDR2 is FQNNGV. The CDR3 DNA sequence: TGTGCCAGCAGCTCACAGCCACATGAGCAGTTCTTC. This translates into CASSSQPHEQFF.

The CDR3 nucleotides read TGTGCCAGCAGCCCCAGGACAGGGTTGGTACGAGCTTTCTTT. It codes for CASSPRTGLVRAFF. The chain combines TRBV5-4 with TRBJ1-1; TRBD1 aligns across 8 bases. This CDR3 has 14 residues. With V trimmed by 4 bases and J by 10 bases, 12 bases remained unmatched. Germline loops: CDR1 SGHNT, CDR2 YYREEE (reference sequence).

The chain uses TRBV18 and TRBJ1-2, with D perhaps matching TRBD1 (6 bases). The CDR3 length is 13 residues. The V gene's germline CDR1 is KGHSH and CDR2 LQKENI. Between the trimmed V and J ends, which lost 3 bases and 8 bases, there was a span of 13 bases. The CDR3 bases are TGTGCCAGCTCACCCGGGACATTCGAAGGCTACACCTTC. This encodes CASSPGTFEGYTF.

The rearrangement links TRBV18 to TRBJ1-1; D possibly corresponds to TRBD1 (6 bases). Germline CDR1 KGHSH, CDR2 LQKENI. The germline V and J ends were trimmed by 6 bases and 10 bases, with 21 bases remaining between them. The CDR3 length is 14 residues. CDR3 region: CASSPRAQGSVAFF. CDR3 nucleotide sequence: TGTGCCAGCTCGCCGAGGGCTCAGGGGTCTGTAGCTTTCTTT. Full variable domain (missing parts from reference TRBV18 and TRBJ1-1): NAGVMQNPRHLVRRRGQEARLRCSPMKGHSHVYWYRQLPEEGLKFMVYLQKENIIDESGMPKERFSAEFPKEGPSILRIQQVVRGDSAAYFCASSPRAQGSVAFFGQGTRLTVV.